The rows below give T cell receptor beta chains drawn from one sample of a study of T cells in tumors after PD-1 blockade. Sequencing was performed with immunoSEQ multiplex PCR; in TCRdb, only in-frame clones are kept and a portion is missing. The repertoire has approximately 50,000 clones, more than 60% of them found once; the top ten carry 8.5% to 9%. The material sequenced was PBMCs, taken before anti-PD-1 therapy. The receptor set was obtained from a human donor with advanced basal cell or squamous cell carcinoma (not recorded which). Each CDR3 is given with its conserved first and last residue. D genes are given only for firm matches. Size is omitted from some rows. Given values are once, few, many or a class for expanded clones.

J gene,V gene,clone size,D gene,CDR3 protein,CDR3 DNA
TRBJ2-7,TRBV9,-,TRBD1,CASSVEAGQGYEQYF,TGTGCCAGCAGCGTAGAAGCCGGACAGGGTTACGAGCAGTACTTC
TRBJ2-3,TRBV11-3,-,TRBD1,CASSADRASGTDTQYF,TGTGCCAGCAGCGCAGACAGGGCCTCGGGCACAGATACGCAGTATTTT
TRBJ2-5,TRBV7-9,few,-,CASSVLWETQYF,TGTGCCAGCAGCGTACTGTGGGAGACCCAGTACTTC
TRBJ2-2,TRBV12-3/TRBV12-4,-,-,CASSFYRELFF,TGTGCCAGCAGTTTTTACCGGGAGCTGTTTTTT
TRBJ2-1,TRBV29-1,-,-,CSLPPSGLGDEQFF,TGCAGCCTCCCCCCTTCGGGTCTCGGTGATGAGCAGTTCTTC
TRBJ2-7,TRBV4-2,-,-,CASSSNLGGSEGEQYF,TGTGCCAGCAGCTCGAACCTGGGGGGTTCGGAGGGCGAGCAGTACTTC
TRBJ2-7,TRBV20-1,-,-,CSAVFSYEQYF,TGCAGTGCTGTTTTCTCCTACGAGCAGTACTTC
TRBJ1-1,TRBV27,-,-,CASSRGEVPEAFF,TGTGCCAGCAGCCGGGGCGAAGTACCTGAAGCTTTCTTT
TRBJ1-4,TRBV5-4,-,-,CASSLQYGEKLFF,TGTGCCAGCAGCTTGCAATACGGGGAAAAACTGTTTTTT
TRBJ1-6,TRBV9,-,-,CASSVGENNYNSPLHF,TGTGCCAGCAGCGTAGGGGAAAACAATTATAATTCACCCCTCCACTTT
TRBJ1-1,TRBV27,-,-,CASSLWGSVSTEAFF,TGTGCCAGCAGTTTATGGGGCTCTGTTTCCACTGAAGCTTTCTTT
TRBJ2-7,TRBV4-1,-,TRBD1,CASSQDWDMDRPYPYEQYF,TGCGCCAGCAGCCAAGATTGGGACATGGACAGGCCCTACCCCTACGAGCAGTACTTC
TRBJ2-5,TRBV9,-,-,CASSPRGGWETQYF,TGTGCCAGCAGCCCCAGGGGAGGATGGGAGACCCAGTACTTC
TRBJ1-2,TRBV18,-,-,CASSPGTLLDYGYTF,TGTGCCAGCTCACCAGGGACATTGTTAGACTATGGCTACACCTTC
TRBJ2-3,TRBV14,-,-,CASSQGGLFLTDTQYF,TGTGCCAGCAGCCAGGGGGGACTTTTTCTCACAGATACGCAGTATTTT
TRBJ2-1,TRBV9,many,-,CASSEETGRNEQFF,TGTGCCAGCAGTGAAGAGACAGGGAGGAATGAGCAGTTCTTC
TRBJ2-3,TRBV28,-,TRBD2,CASSSTGTRSDTQYF,TGTGCCAGCAGTTCTACCGGGACTAGATCAGATACGCAGTATTTT